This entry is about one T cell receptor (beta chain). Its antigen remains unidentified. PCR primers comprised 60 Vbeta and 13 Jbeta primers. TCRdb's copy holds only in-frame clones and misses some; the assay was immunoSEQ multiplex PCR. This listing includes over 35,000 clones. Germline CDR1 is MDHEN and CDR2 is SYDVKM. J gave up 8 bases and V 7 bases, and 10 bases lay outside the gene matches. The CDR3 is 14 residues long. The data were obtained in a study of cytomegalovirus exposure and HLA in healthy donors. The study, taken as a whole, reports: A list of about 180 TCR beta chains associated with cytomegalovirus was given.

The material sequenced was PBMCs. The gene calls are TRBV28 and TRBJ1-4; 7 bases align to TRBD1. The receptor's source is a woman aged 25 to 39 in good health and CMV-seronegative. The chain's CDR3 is CASTQTGTDEKLFF. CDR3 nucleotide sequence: TGTGCCAGCACCCAGACAGGGACGGACGAAAAACTGTTTTTT. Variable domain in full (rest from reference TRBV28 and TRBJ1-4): DVKVTQSSRYLVKRTGEKVFLECVQDMDHENMFWYRQDPGLGLRLIYFSYDVKMKEKGDIPEGYSVSREKKERFSLILESASTNQTSMYLCASTQTGTDEKLFFGSGTQLSVL.